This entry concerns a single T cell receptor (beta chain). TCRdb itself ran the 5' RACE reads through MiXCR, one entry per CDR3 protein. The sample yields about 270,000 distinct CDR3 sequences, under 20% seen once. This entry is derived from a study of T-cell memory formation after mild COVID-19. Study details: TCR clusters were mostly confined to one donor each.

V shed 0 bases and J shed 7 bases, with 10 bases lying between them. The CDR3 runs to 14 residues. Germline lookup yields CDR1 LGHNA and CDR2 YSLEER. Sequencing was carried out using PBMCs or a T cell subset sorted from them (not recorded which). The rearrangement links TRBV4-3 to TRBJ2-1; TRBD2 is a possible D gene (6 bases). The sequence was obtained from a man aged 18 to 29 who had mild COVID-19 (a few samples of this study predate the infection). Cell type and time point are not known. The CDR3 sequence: CASSQEVLANEQFF. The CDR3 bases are TGCGCCAGCAGCCAAGAGGTACTAGCAAATGAGCAGTTCTTC.